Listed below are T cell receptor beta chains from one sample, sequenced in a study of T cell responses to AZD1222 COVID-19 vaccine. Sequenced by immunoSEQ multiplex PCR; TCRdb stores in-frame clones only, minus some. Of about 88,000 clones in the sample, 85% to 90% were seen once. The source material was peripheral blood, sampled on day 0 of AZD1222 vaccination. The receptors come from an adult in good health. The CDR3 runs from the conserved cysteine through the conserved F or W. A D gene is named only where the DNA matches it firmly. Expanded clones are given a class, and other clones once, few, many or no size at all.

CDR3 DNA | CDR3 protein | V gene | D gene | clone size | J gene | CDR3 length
TGTGCCAGCAGTTTTCGGCGGGGGGGCCGGAGTGAGCAGTTCTTC | CASSFRRGGRSEQFF | TRBV28 | TRBD2 | . | TRBJ2-1 | 15
TGCGCCAGCAGCCAAGAGCGGGGGCTCCTCTCCTACAATGAGCAGTTCTTC | CASSQERGLLSYNEQFF | TRBV4-3 | . | . | TRBJ2-1 | 17
TGTGCCAGTAGTATAGGGGGGTTGAACACTGAAGCTTTCTTT | CASSIGGLNTEAFF | TRBV19 | . | . | TRBJ1-1 | 14
TGTGCCAGCAGCCCCGCTTGGGGGGGCACTGAAGCTTTCTTT | CASSPAWGGTEAFF | TRBV3-1/TRBV3-2 | . | . | TRBJ1-1 | 14
TGTGCCAGCTCACCAGGTGGGGTTGAAGCTTTCTTT | CASSPGGVEAFF | TRBV18 | . | . | TRBJ1-1 | 12
TGTGCCAGCAGCCTAGCGGGGGGGTTCTCCTACAATGAGCAGTTCTTC | CASSLAGGFSYNEQFF | TRBV14 | TRBD2 | . | TRBJ2-1 | 16
TGTGCCATCAGTAGGGACACCAAGGGGCCCCAGCATTTT | CAISRDTKGPQHF | TRBV10-3 | . | few | TRBJ1-5 | 13
TGCAGCGTTGAGGGACAGTCTCTTGGCTACACCTTC | CSVEGQSLGYTF | TRBV29-1 | TRBD1 | . | TRBJ1-2 | 12
TGTGCCAGCGGCGGCAGGGCCATTACAGGTCAGCCCCAGCATTTT | CASGGRAITGQPQHF | TRBV27 | . | . | TRBJ1-5 | 15
TGTGCCAGTAGTCAGGCGGGACAGCCCCAGCATTTT | CASSQAGQPQHF | TRBV19 | . | once | TRBJ1-5 | 12
TGTGCCAGCAGTTTAGCGGGAGGGGGGGCCCATGAGCAGTTCTTC | CASSLAGGGAHEQFF | TRBV6-5 | TRBD2 | . | TRBJ2-1 | 15
TGTGCCACCGATCCAGGAGACAGGGATAGCAATGAGCAGTTCTTC | CATDPGDRDSNEQFF | TRBV24-1 | TRBD1 | . | TRBJ2-1 | 15
TGCGCCAGCAGGGCCGAGGGAGAGACCCAGTACTTC | CASRAEGETQYF | TRBV5-1 | . | . | TRBJ2-5 | 12
TGTGCCAGCAGCCAAGGGGGCGCCCTCTACGAGCAGTACTTC | CASSQGGALYEQYF | TRBV3-1/TRBV3-2 | . | few | TRBJ2-7 | 14
TGTGCCAGCAGCGGTGAGGGCAGGTTGAACACTGAAGCTTTCTTT | CASSGEGRLNTEAFF | TRBV9 | . | . | TRBJ1-1 | 15
TGTGCCAGCAGCCAGATTGTTGGGACCAACGTCCTGACTTTC | CASSQIVGTNVLTF | TRBV9 | . | once | TRBJ2-6 | 14
TGTGCCAGCAGGCCAGCGCCGAATGAAAAACTGTTTTTT | CASRPAPNEKLFF | TRBV5-4 | . | once | TRBJ1-4 | 13
TGTGCCATCAAGGACACCTCGAACACTGAAGCTTTCTTT | CAIKDTSNTEAFF | TRBV10-3 | . | few | TRBJ1-1 | 13
TGTGCCAGTAAAACAGGGAGCTCCTACAATGAGCAGTTCTTC | CASKTGSSYNEQFF | TRBV19 | . | . | TRBJ2-1 | 14
TGTGCCAGCAGTCTCGAGGGGCGCGGGGAAGCTTTCTTT | CASSLEGRGEAFF | TRBV12-3/TRBV12-4 | . | . | TRBJ1-1 | 13
TGCAGCGTCTTAGGGGACGCCGAAGCTTTCTTT | CSVLGDAEAFF | TRBV29-1 | . | . | TRBJ1-1 | 11
TGTGCCAGCAGCCAACAGGGGAACAGGGCGAACACTGAAGCTTTCTTT | CASSQQGNRANTEAFF | TRBV4-2 | . | . | TRBJ1-1 | 16
TGCGCCAGCAGCTTGACGGGTTACGAGCAGTACTTC | CASSLTGYEQYF | TRBV5-1 | . | . | TRBJ2-7 | 12